These T cell receptor beta chains were read from a single sample in a study of blood T cell repertoires in COVID-19. The table came from immunoSEQ multiplex PCR; TCRdb's copy has only in-frame clones and leaves some out. The sample carries 65,000 to 90,000 clones, roughly 83% recorded once. The sample comprised peripheral blood. The receptors originated from a man in his fifties with active COVID-19. CDR3s include the opening cysteine and the closing phenylalanine or tryptophan. Size is omitted from some rows. Given values are once, few, many or a class for expanded clones.

abundance,v_gene,CDR3aa
-,TRBV5-6,CASSLEARARYGYTF
-,TRBV12-3/TRBV12-4,CASSFRDTYEQYF
-,TRBV28,CASRGRGSGRAVGNEQFF
few,TRBV10-3,CASLESSYNSPLHF
-,TRBV4-2,CASSQGPTGGEQYF
-,TRBV5-1,CASSESTNTGELFF
-,TRBV5-1,CASSLDRQGAETQYF
-,TRBV19,CASSLTGDYGYTF
-,TRBV11-2,CASSFTRGGPNNEQFF
-,TRBV5-1,CASSPQRQPNTGELFF
-,TRBV2,CASSEWDTTGELFF
-,TRBV29-1,CSASRGDTEAFF
-,TRBV6-2/TRBV6-3,CASSLVSGANVLTF
once,TRBV19,CASSLNSGEKLFF
few,TRBV6-5,CASRPDQGYGYTF
-,TRBV20-1,CSARGPAGEKF
-,TRBV18,CASSPSTGETEAFF
-,TRBV12-5,CASGLVLTSGGVDEQFF
-,TRBV19,CASSAIGGVWNGYTF
-,TRBV3-1/TRBV3-2,CASSQGQVYGYTF